This TCR beta chain was sequenced in a study of T-cell memory formation after mild COVID-19. About the research overall: The TCR clusters were mostly specific to one donor.

Germline V gene lookup returns CDR1 SGHRS and CDR2 YFSETQ. The CDR3 length is 15 residues. About this clonotype: Its antigen is unknown. One end of the junction does not line up with germline, which may come from a read error.

5'RACE with constant-segment primers built TCRalpha and TCRbeta cDNA libraries with UMIs. Each CDR3 protein gets one entry after TCRdb re-called the 5' RACE reads with MiXCR. The repertoire holds approximately 300,000 distinct CDR3 sequences, with roughly 19% as singletons. Whole-study findings and limits: Clones that got smaller from day 15 to 85 had even CD4/CD8, while clones growing later tipped toward CD4+. Cross-reactive memory seemingly joined, as some responding clones were found in pre-infection memory.

Material for sequencing was PBMCs or a T cell subset sorted from them (not recorded which). The sequence derives from a man aged 18 to 35 who had mild COVID-19 (a few samples of this study predate the infection). Cell type and time point are not known. The chain couples TRBV5-1 to TRBJ2-1; 9 nucleotides align to TRBD2. This CDR3 reads CAGSSGGGGAREQFF. The CDR3 coding sequence is TGCGCCGGCAGCTCGGGTGGCGGGGGGGCCCGTGAGCAGTTCTTC.